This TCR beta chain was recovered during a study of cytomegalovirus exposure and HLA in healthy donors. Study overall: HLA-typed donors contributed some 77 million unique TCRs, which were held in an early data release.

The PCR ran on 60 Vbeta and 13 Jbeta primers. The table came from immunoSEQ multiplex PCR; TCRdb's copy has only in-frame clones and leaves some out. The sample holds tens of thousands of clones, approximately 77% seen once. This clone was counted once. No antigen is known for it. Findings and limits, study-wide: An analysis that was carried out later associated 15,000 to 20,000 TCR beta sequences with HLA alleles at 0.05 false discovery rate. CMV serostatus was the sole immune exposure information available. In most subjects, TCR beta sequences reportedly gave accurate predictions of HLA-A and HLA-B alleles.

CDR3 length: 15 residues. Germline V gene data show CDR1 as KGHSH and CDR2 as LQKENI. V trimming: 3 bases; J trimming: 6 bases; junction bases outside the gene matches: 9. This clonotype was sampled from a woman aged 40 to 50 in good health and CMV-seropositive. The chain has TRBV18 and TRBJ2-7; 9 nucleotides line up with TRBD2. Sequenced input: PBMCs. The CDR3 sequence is CASSPSRGGQGEQYF. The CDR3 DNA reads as TGTGCCAGCTCACCGTCGCGGGGGGGCCAAGGCGAGCAGTACTTC.